The rows below give T cell receptor beta chains drawn from one sample of a study of T-cell memory formation after mild COVID-19. MiXCR was run by TCRdb on the 5' RACE reads, yielding one entry per CDR3 protein. The sample has about 430,000 distinct CDR3 sequences; approximately 24% are singletons. The sequenced sample consisted of PBMCs or a T cell subset sorted from them (not recorded which). These receptors all come from an adult woman who had mild COVID-19 (a few samples of this study predate the infection). Cell type and time point are not known. Both conserved end residues are part of each CDR3. The order of the fields is clone size, J gene, D gene, V gene, CDR3 protein, CDR3 DNA. A D gene is named only where the DNA matches it firmly. The size of a clone is reported for some rows only, either as once, few or many, or as a class for expanded clones.

abundance: many
j_gene: TRBJ1-1
d_gene: TRBD1
v_gene: TRBV18
CDR3aa: CASSPIQGEAFF
CDR3nt: TGTGCCAGCTCACCGATCCAGGGGGAGGCTTTCTTT

abundance: -
j_gene: TRBJ1-1
d_gene: TRBD1
v_gene: TRBV5-5
CDR3aa: CASSTHRRTGGTEAFF
CDR3nt: TGTGCCAGCAGCACGCACCGAAGGACAGGGGGCACTGAAGCTTTCTTT

abundance: few
j_gene: TRBJ2-1
d_gene: TRBD1
v_gene: TRBV2
CDR3aa: CASRKTGINEQFF
CDR3nt: TGTGCCAGCAGGAAGACAGGGATCAATGAGCAGTTCTTC

abundance: -
j_gene: TRBJ2-7
d_gene: -
v_gene: TRBV7-9
CDR3aa: CASSPGGASEQYF
CDR3nt: TGTGCCAGCAGTCCAGGCGGTGCCAGCGAGCAGTACTTC

abundance: few
j_gene: TRBJ1-2
d_gene: TRBD1
v_gene: TRBV11-2
CDR3aa: CASRSGTAYGYTF
CDR3nt: TGTGCCAGCAGATCAGGGACAGCTTATGGCTACACCTTC

abundance: -
j_gene: TRBJ2-3
d_gene: TRBD2
v_gene: TRBV6-6
CDR3aa: CASSLTSGGPYF
CDR3nt: TGTGCCAGCAGCCTTACTAGCGGAGGTCCGTATTTT

abundance: -
j_gene: TRBJ2-1
d_gene: -
v_gene: TRBV12-3/TRBV12-4
CDR3aa: CAVRWESYNEQFF
CDR3nt: TGTGCCGTTCGATGGGAGAGCTACAATGAGCAGTTCTTC

abundance: -
j_gene: TRBJ1-1
d_gene: TRBD1
v_gene: TRBV6-2/TRBV6-3
CDR3aa: CASSWTGDTEAFF
CDR3nt: TGTGCCAGCAGTTGGACAGGGGACACTGAAGCTTTCTTT

abundance: few
j_gene: TRBJ1-2
d_gene: -
v_gene: TRBV12-3/TRBV12-4
CDR3aa: CASSLHNVLGYTF
CDR3nt: TGTGCCAGCAGTTTGCATAATGTCCTGGGCTACACCTTC

abundance: few
j_gene: TRBJ2-3
d_gene: TRBD2
v_gene: TRBV12-3/TRBV12-4
CDR3aa: CASSLLAGLPDTQYF
CDR3nt: TGTGCCAGCAGTTTGCTAGCGGGGTTACCAGATACGCAGTATTTT

abundance: few
j_gene: TRBJ1-5
d_gene: -
v_gene: TRBV2
CDR3aa: CAIGGGDYQPQHF
CDR3nt: TGTGCCATAGGGGGGGGAGACTATCAGCCCCAGCATTTT

abundance: -
j_gene: TRBJ2-3
d_gene: TRBD2
v_gene: TRBV7-9
CDR3aa: CASSLQAGAADTQYF
CDR3nt: TGTGCCAGCAGCTTACAGGCGGGAGCGGCAGATACGCAGTATTTT

abundance: -
j_gene: TRBJ2-1
d_gene: -
v_gene: TRBV9
CDR3aa: CASSVGGGIEQFF
CDR3nt: TGTGCCAGCAGCGTAGGAGGGGGGATTGAGCAGTTCTTC

abundance: few
j_gene: TRBJ2-7
d_gene: -
v_gene: TRBV19
CDR3aa: CASSIGQAYEQYF
CDR3nt: TGTGCCAGTAGTATAGGGCAAGCCTACGAGCAGTACTTC

abundance: many
j_gene: TRBJ1-1
d_gene: TRBD1
v_gene: TRBV6-5
CDR3aa: CASSYGDREAAEAFF
CDR3nt: TGTGCCAGCAGTTACGGCGACAGGGAAGCCGCTGAAGCTTTCTTT

abundance: few
j_gene: TRBJ1-1
d_gene: TRBD1
v_gene: TRBV11-2
CDR3aa: CASSLGTGGAEAFF
CDR3nt: TGTGCCAGCAGCTTAGGGACAGGGGGCGCCGAAGCTTTCTTT

abundance: -
j_gene: TRBJ2-7
d_gene: -
v_gene: TRBV5-5
CDR3aa: CASSLGPDGSYEQYF
CDR3nt: TGTGCCAGCAGCTTGGGCCCGGACGGCTCCTACGAGCAGTACTTC

abundance: -
j_gene: TRBJ1-1
d_gene: -
v_gene: TRBV20-1
CDR3aa: CSANRRDTEAFF
CDR3nt: TGCAGTGCTAACAGGAGAGACACTGAAGCTTTCTTT

abundance: -
j_gene: TRBJ2-3
d_gene: -
v_gene: TRBV5-1
CDR3aa: CASSLDGLPTDTQYF
CDR3nt: TGCGCCAGCAGCTTGGATGGCCTTCCCACAGATACGCAGTATTTT

abundance: -
j_gene: TRBJ1-1
d_gene: -
v_gene: TRBV2
CDR3aa: CAGTTRLNTEAFF
CDR3nt: TGTGCCGGAACTACACGGTTGAACACTGAAGCTTTCTTT

abundance: -
j_gene: TRBJ1-5
d_gene: -
v_gene: TRBV10-3
CDR3aa: CATHRDYNQPQHF
CDR3nt: TGTGCCACCCACCGGGACTACAATCAGCCCCAGCATTTT

abundance: -
j_gene: TRBJ1-2
d_gene: -
v_gene: TRBV5-1
CDR3aa: CASSLGGNTNYGYTF
CDR3nt: TGCGCCAGCAGCTTGGGCGGAAACACTAACTATGGCTACACCTTC

abundance: once
j_gene: TRBJ1-2
d_gene: -
v_gene: TRBV5-1
CDR3aa: CASSLALDTGSGYTF
CDR3nt: TGCGCCAGCAGCTTGGCGCTGGACACCGGGAGTGGCTACACCTTC

abundance: few
j_gene: TRBJ1-6
d_gene: -
v_gene: TRBV7-3
CDR3aa: CASSLEGSGNSPLHF
CDR3nt: TGTGCCAGCAGCTTAGAGGGGTCTGGCAATTCACCCCTCCACTTT

abundance: -
j_gene: TRBJ1-1
d_gene: -
v_gene: TRBV6-5
CDR3aa: CASSYTGPLNTEAFF
CDR3nt: TGTGCCAGCAGTTACACCGGACCGTTGAACACTGAAGCTTTCTTT

abundance: many
j_gene: TRBJ2-7
d_gene: -
v_gene: TRBV28
CDR3aa: CASSFPSKDEQYF
CDR3nt: TGTGCCAGCAGTTTCCCCTCCAAGGACGAGCAGTACTTC

abundance: -
j_gene: TRBJ2-3
d_gene: -
v_gene: TRBV11-2
CDR3aa: CASTPRRGSPRDTQYF
CDR3nt: TGTGCCAGCACTCCGCGTCGGGGTTCCCCAAGAGATACGCAGTATTTT